The 32 T cell receptor beta chains below come from one sample, sequenced in a study of blood T cell repertoires in COVID-19. Only in-frame clones appear in the TCRdb table, and some are missing; sequencing was by immunoSEQ multiplex PCR. The sample records 100,000 to 150,000 clones, 70% to 85% being singletons. The sequenced sample was peripheral blood. Receptor source: a woman aged 50 to 65 with acute or convalescent COVID-19.

V usage is TRBV3-1 (or the pseudogene TRBV3-2) and J usage is TRBJ2-3; 10 nucleotides match TRBD2. The CDR3 loop spans 15 amino acids. V dropped 1 base and J dropped 3; count of bases not matched to a gene: 1. From germline, CDR1 is LGHDT and CDR2 YNNKEL (reference sequence). CDR3 nucleotide sequence: TGTGCCAGCAGCCAAGTTAGCGGGGGGACAGATACGCAGTATTTT. As protein: CASSQVSGGTDTQYF.

The CDR3 region has the DNA TGTGCCATCAGAACAATACAGGGGACTGAAGCTTTCTTT. The encoded protein is CAIRTIQGTEAFF. The chain employs TRBV10-3 and TRBJ1-1; 7 nucleotides align to TRBD1. Germline CDR1 is ENHRY and CDR2 is SYGVKD. The V gene end was trimmed by 6 bases and the J gene end by 5 bases; junction bases not matched to a gene: 6. The CDR3 runs 13 residues.

V and J are TRBV5-4 and TRBJ2-7; D possibly corresponds to TRBD2 (6 bases). V lost 4 bases, J lost 3 bases, and 20 bases lay in between. This CDR3 spans 16 amino acids. The germline V gene has CDR1 SGHNT and CDR2 YYREEE (reference sequence). The CDR3 here is CASSTGVGTVVYEQYF. Written as DNA, the CDR3 is TGTGCCAGCAGCACGGGAGTGGGGACGGTGGTCTACGAGCAGTACTTC.

The rearrangement links TRBV3-1 (or the pseudogene TRBV3-2) to TRBJ2-7; perhaps TRBD1 as D (6 bases). The V and J ends lost 6 bases and 6 bases respectively, with 21 bases between them. CDR1 is LGHDT, CDR2 YNNKEL, per germline (reference sequence). The CDR3 runs 15 residues. The CDR3 nucleotides are TGTGCCAGCAGTCCACGGGCAGGGGCCTCTAGCGAGCAGTACTTC. The encoded protein is CASSPRAGASSEQYF.

V is TRBV9 and J is TRBJ2-1, with a tentative D call TRBD2 (7 bases). The CDR3 runs 15 residues. Germline V lookup: CDR1 SGDLS, CDR2 YYNGEE. The ends were cut back, 3 bases at V and 2 bases at J, with 12 bases in the middle. For the CDR3, the DNA is TGTGCCAGCAGCGAGGGGGGGCTAGCCTACAATGAGCAGTTCTTC. This codes for CASSEGGLAYNEQFF.

The chain carries TRBV6-6 and TRBJ1-4, with TRBD1 matching over 9 bases. The CDR3 is made up of 15 amino acids. The V gene end was trimmed by 4 bases and the J gene end by 6 bases; junction bases not matched to a gene: 6. Per germline, CDR1 MNHNY and CDR2 SVGAGI (reference sequence). CDR3 DNA sequence: TGTGCCAGCAGTTCCCCGGACAGGGGAGATGAAAAACTGTTTTTT. Protein: CASSSPDRGDEKLFF.

The chain employs TRBV6-5 and TRBJ1-6, with TRBD1 identical over 9 bases. V was clipped by 6 bases and J by 5 bases; unmatched bases: 5. Germline V gene lookup returns CDR1 MNHEY and CDR2 SVGAGI. The CDR3 loop spans 15 amino acids. In nucleotides, the CDR3 is TGTGCCAGCAGATCGGGACAGGGTCATAATTCACCCCTCCACTTT. The encoded protein is CASRSGQGHNSPLHF.

V and J are TRBV5-6 and TRBJ2-1, with 9 bases identical to TRBD1. V lost 1 base, J lost 8 bases, and 7 bases stayed unmatched. The CDR3 sequence is 15 residues long. Germline V lookup: CDR1 SGHDT, CDR2 YYEEEE. The CDR3 protein is CASSLQGQGRHEQFF. CDR3 coding DNA: TGTGCCAGCAGCTTGCAGGGACAGGGACGGCATGAGCAGTTCTTC. The full variable domain, with the rest looked up from reference TRBV5-6 and TRBJ2-1, is DAGVTQSPTHLIKTRGQQVTLRCSPKSGHDTVSWYQQALGQGPQFIFQYYEEEERQRGNFPDRFSGHQFPNYSSELNVNALLLGDSALYLCASSLQGQGRHEQFFGPGTRLTVL.

Worth noting for this clone: The sample holds other DNA sequences that translate to the same CDR3. The rearrangement joins TRBV6-2 or TRBV6-3 to TRBJ1-5; D is unresolved. Trimming stripped 0 bases from V and 1 base from J, with 7 bases between. Per the germline V gene, CDR1 is MNHEY and CDR2 is SVGEGT. The CDR3 has 15 residues. CDR3 DNA sequence: TGTGCCAGCAGTTACTCGACGGGAAGCAATCAGCCCCAGCATTTT. Protein: CASSYSTGSNQPQHF.

This clone appeared a single time. Here the CDR3 DNA reads TGTGCCAGCAGGGGGGGGGAATCACCCCTCCACTTT. This codes for CASRGGESPLHF. The V gene is TRBV6-5, the J gene TRBJ1-6, with a weak D call TRBD1 (5 bases). Germline V gene lookup returns CDR1 MNHEY and CDR2 SVGAGI. The V end lost 6 bases, the J end lost 10 bases, and 10 bases lay between the germline ends. There are 12 residues in the CDR3.

The gene calls are TRBV27 and TRBJ2-7; D not resolved. Trimming stripped 3 bases from V and 0 bases from J, with 6 bases between. Per the germline V gene, CDR1 is MNHEY and CDR2 is SMNVEV (reference sequence). The CDR3 contains 13 residues. CDR3 protein: CASSLGISYEQYF. Written as DNA, the CDR3 is TGTGCCAGCAGTTTGGGCATCTCCTACGAGCAGTACTTC.

J is TRBJ2-7 and V is TRBV5-6; 8 bases align to TRBD1. There are 15 residues in the CDR3. Germline values: CDR1 SGHDT, CDR2 YYEEEE. Unmatched junction bases numbered 6, after V lost 4 bases and J lost 0 bases. The CDR3 DNA sequence: TGTGCCAGCAGCGAGTCCGGGACAGGCTCCTACGAGCAGTACTTC. It is translated as CASSESGTGSYEQYF. The entire variable domain, with the rest obtained from reference TRBV5-6 and TRBJ2-7, is as follows: DAGVTQSPTHLIKTRGQQVTLRCSPKSGHDTVSWYQQALGQGPQFIFQYYEEEERQRGNFPDRFSGHQFPNYSSELNVNALLLGDSALYLCASSESGTGSYEQYFGPGTRLTVT.

The chain links TRBV10-3 to TRBJ2-2; 11 nucleotides agree with TRBD1. CDR3 length equals 15 residues. V was pared by 8 bases and J by 2 bases, with 4 bases of the junction left unmatched. The V gene's germline CDR1 is ENHRY and CDR2 SYGVKD. The CDR3 is CAIGGQGANTGELFF. CDR3 DNA: TGTGCCATCGGCGGACAGGGGGCCAACACCGGGGAGCTGTTTTTT.

The chain uses TRBV9 and TRBJ1-3; D is unresolved. Per the germline V gene, CDR1 is SGDLS and CDR2 is YYNGEE. The CDR3 runs 18 residues. The V gene lost 0 bases and the J gene lost 0 bases, with 16 bases spanning the gap. The CDR3 DNA is TGTGCCAGCAGCGTAGATCGGGGAATCCCTAGCTCTGGAAACACCATATATTTT. Residues: CASSVDRGIPSSGNTIYF.

The chain recombines TRBV6-5 with TRBJ1-5, with unresolved D. The V end was cut by 6 bases, the J end by 4 bases, with 7 bases between. In germline, CDR1 is MNHEY, CDR2 SVGAGI. CDR3 size: 12 residues. The CDR3 sequence is CASRLTNQPQHF. DNA of the CDR3: TGTGCCAGCAGGTTGACTAATCAGCCCCAGCATTTT.

V and J are TRBV13 and TRBJ2-5; 7 positions match TRBD1. Germline-derived CDR1 and CDR2 are PRHDT and FYEKMQ (reference sequence). V was pared by 4 bases and J by 6 bases, with 8 bases of the junction left unmatched. The CDR3 contains 14 residues. The CDR3 here is CASSSSQGRKTQYF. DNA of the CDR3: TGTGCCAGCAGCTCGTCACAGGGGCGGAAGACCCAGTACTTC.

CDR3 sequence: CASSLGGGATFGEQFF. The CDR3 nucleotides read TGTGCCAGCAGCTTGGGCGGGGGGGCCACATTTGGTGAGCAGTTCTTC. This rearrangement joins TRBV11-3 to TRBJ2-1, with 9 bases lining up with TRBD2. Trimming at V came to 3 bases and at J to 9 bases, leaving 12 bases not matched to a gene. Germline CDR1 reads SGHNT; CDR2 reads YENEEA. The CDR3 is 16 amino acids.

This clone was observed a single time. The chain couples TRBV9 to TRBJ2-3; 9 bases map to TRBD2. The CDR3 consists of 16 residues. The junction had 7 bases not matched to a gene; V was cut back by 3 bases and J by 2 bases. The germline gives CDR1 SGDLS, CDR2 YYNGEE. The CDR3 sequence is CASSARSGGLTDTQYF. CDR3 DNA: TGTGCCAGCAGCGCTCGTAGCGGGGGACTCACAGATACGCAGTATTTT.

The chain links TRBV2 to TRBJ1-1, with 9 bases that match TRBD1. The CDR3 loop spans 15 amino acids. Germline CDR1 reads SNHLY; CDR2 reads FYNNEI. V lost 5 bases, J lost 3 bases, and 7 bases stayed unmatched. The CDR3 region is CASSSLTGGDTEAFF. The CDR3 bases are TGTGCCAGCAGTTCCCTGACAGGGGGGGACACTGAAGCTTTCTTT.

The chain employs TRBV18 and TRBJ1-2, with D possibly matching TRBD1 (6 bases). Germline V gene sequence: CDR1 KGHSH, CDR2 LQKENI. V lost 6 bases and J 4 bases, leaving 21 bases between the germline ends. This CDR3 spans 16 amino acids. The CDR3 DNA sequence: TGTGCCAGCTCGCCAACAACGGACAGCTCTTCCTATGGCTACACCTTC. Translation: CASSPTTDSSSYGYTF.

The J gene is TRBJ2-2, the V gene TRBV5-1; 7 bases match TRBD1. Per germline, CDR1 SGHRS and CDR2 YFSETQ. The CDR3 loop spans 15 amino acids. V trimming: 0 bases; J trimming: 1 base; junction bases outside the gene matches: 0. CDR3 in amino acids: CASSLDRGNTGELFF. As DNA, the CDR3 is TGCGCCAGCAGCTTGGACAGGGGGAACACCGGGGAGCTGTTTTTT.

The J gene is TRBJ2-7, the V gene TRBV28; D uncertain. This CDR3 has 13 residues. CDR1 and CDR2 (germline): MDHEN, SYDVKM. V gave up 5 bases and J gave up 2 bases, with 10 bases separating them. Written as DNA, the CDR3 is TGTGCCAGCAGTATTAGATATACCTACGAGCAGTACTTC. Translating it yields CASSIRYTYEQYF.

The genes are TRBV2 and TRBJ1-5; D is uncertain. CDR1 and CDR2 (germline): SNHLY, FYNNEI. The CDR3 covers 14 residues. The V and J ends lost 1 base and 3 bases respectively, with 7 bases between them. In DNA form, the CDR3 reads TGTGCCAGCAGTGAAGTGAGAAACAATCAGCCCCAGCATTTT. Translation: CASSEVRNNQPQHF.

V usage is TRBV19 and J usage is TRBJ1-5; TRBD1 aligns across 9 bases. The CDR3 runs to 17 residues. Per the germline V gene, CDR1 is LNHDA and CDR2 is SQIVND (reference sequence). After removal of 3 bases from V and 1 base from J, the junction contained 7 bases not matched to a gene. The DNA for the CDR3 is TGTGCCAGTAGTATGTCGACAGGGGGGATAAGCAATCAGCCCCAGCATTTT. It specifies CASSMSTGGISNQPQHF.

The chain employs TRBV5-8 and TRBJ1-3; the D is unclear. The V and J ends lost 3 bases and 0 bases respectively, with 7 bases between them. This CDR3 is 14 amino acids long. Germline V CDR1 and CDR2: SGHTS, YDEGEE. CDR3 bases: TGTGCCAGCAGCTCCGGGATCTCTGGAAACACCATATATTTT. Translating gives CASSSGISGNTIYF.

The rearrangement uses TRBV19 and TRBJ1-3; 7 nucleotides match TRBD1. The CDR3 is 19 amino acids. V trimming: 3 bases; J trimming: 2 bases; junction bases outside the gene matches: 16. CDR1 and CDR2 from the germline V gene are LNHDA and SQIVND (reference sequence). The DNA for the CDR3 is TGTGCCAGTAGTATCGACGTGGCCGGGACAGCTAACCCTGGAAACACCATATATTTT. It encodes CASSIDVAGTANPGNTIYF. Drawing the rest from reference TRBV19 and TRBJ1-3, the complete variable domain is DGGITQSPKYLFRKEGQNVTLSCEQNLNHDAMYWYRQDPGQGLRLIYYSQIVNDFQKGDIAEGYSVSREKKESFPLTVTSAQKNPTAFYLCASSIDVAGTANPGNTIYFGEGSWLTVV.

This clone was observed a handful of times. The CDR3 here is CASRGLGTDTQYF. The CDR3 nucleotides are TGTGCCAGCAGGGGGCTTGGCACAGATACGCAGTATTTT. J is TRBJ2-3 and V is TRBV12-3 or TRBV12-4; D might be TRBD1 (5 bases). Trimming took 6 bases from V and 1 from J, leaving 8 bases between them. The CDR3 length is 13 residues.

This clone was found once. The chain carries TRBV2 and TRBJ2-1; 13 bases are shared with TRBD2. This CDR3 has 15 residues. The J segment lost 7 bases and the V segment lost 6 bases, leaving 6 bases of the junction unmatched. The germline gives CDR1 SNHLY, CDR2 FYNNEI. CDR3 bases: TGTGCCAGCAGCCGGACTAGCGGGGGTTCAAATGAGCAGTTCTTC. It specifies CASSRTSGGSNEQFF.

This sequence joins TRBV2 and TRBJ1-5, with 8 nucleotides matching TRBD1. V shed 2 bases, J shed 6 bases, and the junction held 0 bases outside the gene matches. The CDR3 runs 13 residues. From germline, CDR1 is SNHLY and CDR2 FYNNEI. DNA for the CDR3: TGTGCCAGCAGTGAACAGGGGGCTCAGCCCCAGCATTTT. It yields the protein CASSEQGAQPQHF.

This chain links TRBV6-5 with TRBJ1-1; TRBD1 agrees at 7 bases. This CDR3 spans 13 amino acids. The V segment lost 8 bases and the J segment 8 bases; nucleotides outside the gene matches: 11. Germline V gives CDR1 MNHEY, CDR2 SVGAGI. CDR3 in DNA: TGTGCCAGCCATCGCGCGACAGGGTCCGAAGCTTTCTTT. It yields the protein CASHRATGSEAFF.

This chain joins TRBV18 and TRBJ2-1, with 9 bases lining up with TRBD1. Trimming took 0 bases from V and 9 from J; bases not matched to a gene: 9. The germline CDR1 and CDR2 sequences are KGHSH and LQKENI. The CDR3 spans 16 residues. As DNA, the CDR3 is TGTGCCAGCTCACCACCGGAGGGACAGGGCGGGAGTGAGCAGTTCTTC. Its translation is CASSPPEGQGGSEQFF. Supplemented by reference TRBV18 and TRBJ2-1, the full variable domain reads NAGVMQNPRHLVRRRGQEARLRCSPMKGHSHVYWYRQLPEEGLKFMVYLQKENIIDESGMPKERFSAEFPKEGPSILRIQQVVRGDSAAYFCASSPPEGQGGSEQFFGPGTRLTVL.

CDR3 residues: CASSEGGYLVGGKNIQYF. The DNA of the CDR3 is TGTGCCAGCAGTGAAGGCGGTTACTTAGTGGGGGGCAAAAACATTCAGTACTTC. This chain links TRBV6-1 with TRBJ2-4, with D perhaps matching TRBD2 (6 bases). Germline V gives CDR1 MNHNS, CDR2 SASEGT. This CDR3 has 18 residues. Trimming cost V 1 base and J 3 bases, with 19 bases left between them.